These 14 T cell receptor beta chains originate from one sample sequenced in a study of molecular identifiers for immune sequencing clone quantification. TCRdb passed the PCR reads through MiXCR, listing each CDR3 protein once. This sample carries more than 450,000 distinct CDR3 sequences, about a fifth of them seen once, and the ten largest clones take around 0.84%. Sequenced input: naive CD8+ T cells from blood, with Jurkat cell RNA spiked in. Subset specified: FACS-sorted CD8+CD4-CCR7+CD45RA+ naive T cells. The receptors were gathered from a human donor in good health. Some libraries in this study had Jurkat cell RNA spiked in.

This clonotype was found many times. The chain carries TRBV14 and TRBJ1-2; D not resolved. Between the trimmed V and J ends, which lost 8 bases and 1 base, there was a span of 11 bases. Germline V gene data show CDR1 as SGHDN and CDR2 as FVKESK. This CDR3 comprises 13 residues. The CDR3 bases are TGTGCCAGCTCCATGCCCAATAACTATGGCTACACCTTC. Protein sequence: CASSMPNNYGYTF.

This clonotype was recorded at least ten times. This rearrangement joins TRBV27 to TRBJ2-7; D may be TRBD2 (5 bases). The CDR3 loop spans 16 amino acids. Trimming took off 1 base at V and 6 bases at J, with 19 bases between the two ends. Looked up from germline, CDR1 is MNHEY and CDR2 is SMNVEV (reference sequence). The CDR3 is CASSLFPGSDPAEQYF. CDR3 DNA: TGTGCCAGCAGTTTATTTCCGGGGAGCGACCCGGCCGAGCAGTACTTC.

This clonotype has ten or more counts. The chain uses TRBV29-1 and TRBJ1-1; D is ambiguous. V gave up 6 bases and J gave up 2 bases, with 10 bases separating them. Germline V CDR1 and CDR2: SQVTM, ANQGSEA. The CDR3 has 12 amino acids. The CDR3 nucleotides are TGCAGCGTAGACACCCTTAACACTGAAGCTTTCTTT. It encodes CSVDTLNTEAFF.

With regard to this clonotype: At one end, the junction sequence differs from germline, possibly due to a read error. The V call is TRBV6-1, the J call TRBJ2-1; 14 bases are shared with TRBD2. CDR3 length: 15 amino acids. Germline V CDR1 and CDR2: MNHNS, SASEGT. The CDR3 spells CASSGGLAGDNGQFF. DNA of the CDR3: TGTGCCAGCAGTGGGGGACTAGCGGGGGACAATGGGCAGTTCTTC.

V is TRBV4-1 and J is TRBJ2-1; D ambiguous. Deletions cut 0 bases from V and 9 bases from J, with 9 bases between. CDR1 and CDR2 from the germline V gene are MGHRA and YSYEKL. This CDR3 has 13 amino acids. In DNA form, the CDR3 reads TGCGCCAGCAGCCAAGAGTTCGTCGGTGAGCAGTTCTTC. Translation gives CASSQEFVGEQFF.

This clonotype occurred many times. The genes are TRBV5-1 and TRBJ2-7, with 7 bases aligning to TRBD2. The CDR3 has 14 residues. Germline V gene lookup returns CDR1 SGHRS and CDR2 YFSETQ. The ends lost 2 bases at V and 7 bases at J; junction bases unmatched: 9. The CDR3 spells CASSFRGEFREQYF. Written as DNA, the CDR3 is TGCGCCAGCAGCTTTCGGGGGGAATTCCGAGAGCAGTACTTC.

This clonotype was recorded at least ten times. The chain joins TRBV5-5 to TRBJ2-2; D unresolved. The CDR3 is made up of 14 amino acids. V gave up 4 bases and J gave up 1 base, with 8 bases separating them. The V gene's germline CDR1 is SGHKS and CDR2 YYEKEE (reference sequence). The DNA of the CDR3 is TGTGCCAGCAGCCCCCCAGGGAACACCGGGGAGCTGTTTTTT. It is translated as CASSPPGNTGELFF.

This clonotype appeared a few times. This chain joins TRBV13 and TRBJ1-1, with D possibly matching TRBD1 (6 bases). The germline V gene encodes CDR1 PRHDT and CDR2 FYEKMQ (reference sequence). The CDR3 consists of 16 residues. V was cut by 4 bases and J by 4 bases, with 19 bases left in between. The CDR3 nucleotides are TGTGCCAGCAGCTCATTGGTCTGGGAGGGGGGCACTGAAGCTTTCTTT. Translated: CASSSLVWEGGTEAFF. Full variable domain (missing parts from reference TRBV13 and TRBJ1-1): AAGVIQSPRHLIKEKRETATLKCYPIPRHDTVYWYQQGPGQDPQFLISFYEKMQSDKGSIPDRFSAQQFSDYHSELNMSSLELGDSALYFCASSSLVWEGGTEAFFGQGTRLTVV.

This clonotype has a count of ten or more. This rearrangement joins TRBV2 to TRBJ2-3; 8 positions agree with TRBD2. The CDR3 spans 15 residues. Trimming took 6 bases from V and 2 from J; bases not matched to a gene: 7. CDR1 and CDR2 (germline): SNHLY, FYNNEI. CDR3: CASRIKREPTDTQYF. CDR3 DNA: TGTGCCAGCAGGATCAAGCGGGAGCCCACAGATACGCAGTATTTT.

There are many counts of this clonotype. The chain carries TRBV19 and TRBJ1-5; the match to TRBD1 covers 8 bases. The length of the CDR3 is 14 residues. V trimming: 3 bases; J trimming: 7 bases; junction bases outside the gene matches: 5. The germline CDR1 and CDR2 sequences are LNHDA and SQIVND (reference sequence). DNA of the CDR3: TGTGCCAGTAGTATGTGGGCAGGGGGCCAGCCCCAGCATTTT. Translated, it gives CASSMWAGGQPQHF.

V gene TRBV6-6 combines with J gene TRBJ2-7; possible D gene TRBD2, 6 bases. CDR1 and CDR2 from the germline V gene are MNHNY and SVGAGI (reference sequence). The CDR3 totals 14 residues. The ends were cut back, 9 bases at V and 1 base at J, with 16 bases in the middle. CDR3 DNA: TGTGCCAGTCGCGGGACTCCAAATTCCTACGAGCAGTACTTC. As protein: CASRGTPNSYEQYF.

The chain recombines TRBV7-2 with TRBJ2-4, with 16 bases aligning to TRBD2. The CDR3 has 23 residues. With 4 bases clipped from V and 3 bases from J, the junction kept 21 bases outside the gene matches. Per the germline V gene, CDR1 is SGHTA and CDR2 is FQGNSA. The CDR3 DNA reads as TGTGCCAGCAGCTCTCACCTCCTTACCGGGACTAGCGGGAGGGCCGGTAACAAAAACATTCAGTACTTC. This codes for CASSSHLLTGTSGRAGNKNIQYF.

This clonotype was recorded at least ten times. The chain joins TRBV29-1 to TRBJ2-7, with D perhaps TRBD1 (5 bases). The V gene's germline CDR1 is SQVTM and CDR2 ANQGSEA. CDR3 length: 14 residues. The V gene lost 4 bases and the J gene lost 7 bases, with 20 bases spanning the gap. CDR3 nucleotides: TGCAGCGTTGTTCAGGGCGATAACCTTCGGGAGCAGTACTTC. It codes for CSVVQGDNLREQYF.

CDR3 loop: CASSYPSTLTGPIRTGELFF. CDR3 DNA: TGTGCCAGCAGTTATCCCTCAACCTTGACAGGCCCTATACGCACCGGGGAGCTGTTTTTT. The rearrangement uses TRBV12-3 or TRBV12-4 and TRBJ2-2; D might be TRBD1 (6 bases). The CDR3 is made up of 20 amino acids. The germline V and J ends were trimmed by 4 bases and 4 bases, with 28 bases remaining between them.